This entry lists 3 T cell receptor beta chains sequenced from one sample in a study of shared clonotypes between healthy human individuals. Method: immunoSEQ multiplex PCR; TCRdb's copy keeps in-frame clones and lacks some. The data contain hundreds of thousands of clones, approximately 95% of them singletons. Naive CD8 populations comprised CD45RO-negative cells positively selected for CCR7, excluding terminally differentiated effector memory CD45RA+ cells. Source material: naive CD8+ T cells sorted from blood. Source of these receptors: a young woman in good health.

The rearrangement joins TRBV19 to TRBJ2-7; 9 nucleotides agree with TRBD1. Germline CDR1 is LNHDA and CDR2 is SQIVND (reference sequence). The CDR3 consists of 17 residues. V gave up 3 bases and J gave up 5 bases; unmatched junction bases: 14. CDR3 protein: CASSIRLTGTGPHEQYF. DNA of the CDR3: TGTGCCAGTAGTATCCGCCTTACCGGGACAGGGCCCCACGAGCAGTACTTC.

There are a few counts of this clone. This sequence joins TRBV14 and TRBJ1-2; TRBD1 might be the D (5 bases). Germline CDR1 SGHDN, CDR2 FVKESK. CDR3 length equals 12 residues. V lost 1 base and J 12 bases, leaving 12 bases between the germline ends. The CDR3 here is CASSQVSGAHTF. The CDR3 DNA reads TGTGCCAGCAGCCAAGTGAGTGGGGCGCACACCTTC.

The chain employs TRBV28 and TRBJ1-1; D might be TRBD1 (6 bases). Trimming left V 10 bases short and J 4 bases short, with 13 bases between. CDR3 length: 12 residues. Per germline, CDR1 MDHEN and CDR2 SYDVKM. This CDR3 is CAIEGGPTEAFF. The CDR3 DNA follows: TGTGCCATCGAAGGGGGACCCACTGAAGCTTTCTTT.